These 4 T cell receptor beta chains were all obtained from the same sample, sequenced in a study of blood T cell repertoires in COVID-19. Method: immunoSEQ multiplex PCR; TCRdb's copy keeps in-frame clones and lacks some. The repertoire includes more than 95,000 clones, around 74% of them detected once, and 15% to 20% sits in the top ten. Sequencing used peripheral blood. These receptors all stem from a woman aged 70-85 years with acute or convalescent COVID-19.

The chain couples TRBV7-2 to TRBJ1-5; D remains unclear. Trimming took 5 bases from V and 3 from J, leaving 17 bases between them. The CDR3 sequence is 16 residues long. In germline, CDR1 is SGHTA, CDR2 FQGNSA. The CDR3 sequence is CASSPGVQLNNQPQHF. CDR3 coding DNA: TGTGCCAGCAGCCCCGGGGTCCAGTTGAACAATCAGCCCCAGCATTTT.

The rearrangement uses TRBV4-3 and TRBJ1-2, with D maybe TRBD1 (5 bases). The CDR3 spans 13 residues. Germline V gene lookup returns CDR1 LGHNA and CDR2 YSLEER. The V end lost 2 bases, the J end lost 4 bases, and 8 bases lay between the germline ends. In nucleotides, the CDR3 is TGCGCCAGCAGCCAACAGGGTTCCTATGGCTACACCTTC. This encodes CASSQQGSYGYTF.

This clone was seen a handful of times. The chain has TRBV6-1 and TRBJ1-6; 12 positions match TRBD1. J was trimmed by 9 bases and V by 7 bases; bases with no gene match: 13. The CDR3 length is 17 residues. Germline V gives CDR1 MNHNS, CDR2 SASEGT. For the CDR3, the DNA is TGTGCCAGCAATGATGGGACAGGGGGCGAATTCGGTTCACCCCTCCACTTT. It is translated as CASNDGTGGEFGSPLHF.

The genes are TRBV7-8 and TRBJ2-5; TRBD2 aligns across 11 bases. This CDR3 contains 17 residues. In germline, CDR1 is SGHVS, CDR2 FQNEAQ. The V gene end was trimmed by 3 bases and the J gene end by 5 bases; junction bases not matched to a gene: 11. This CDR3 reads CASSFGVGTSGAETQYF. Here the CDR3 DNA reads TGTGCCAGCAGCTTTGGGGTAGGGACTAGCGGAGCGGAGACCCAGTACTTC.